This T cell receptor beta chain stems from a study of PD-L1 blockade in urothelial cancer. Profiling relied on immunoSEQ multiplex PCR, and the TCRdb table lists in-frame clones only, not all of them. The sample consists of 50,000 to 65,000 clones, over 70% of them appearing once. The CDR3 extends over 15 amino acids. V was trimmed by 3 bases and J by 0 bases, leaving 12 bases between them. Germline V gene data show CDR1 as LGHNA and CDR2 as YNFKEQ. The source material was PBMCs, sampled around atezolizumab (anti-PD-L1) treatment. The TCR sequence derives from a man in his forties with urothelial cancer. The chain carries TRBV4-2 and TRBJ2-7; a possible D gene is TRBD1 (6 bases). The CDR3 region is CASSHHRAPSYEQYF. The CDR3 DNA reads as TGTGCCAGCAGCCACCACAGGGCCCCCTCCTACGAGCAGTACTTC.